This TCR beta chain was obtained from a study of shared clonotypes between healthy human individuals. Overall study context: The cohort comprised two women and a few men. Their ages spanned 18 to 49 years. Each donor contributed plates that comprised three CD4 naive, three CD4 memory, two CD8 naive and one CD8 memory.

Method: immunoSEQ multiplex PCR; TCRdb's copy keeps in-frame clones and lacks some. This table holds about 330,000 clones, 80% to 90% found once. Study-wide results and limits: Naive subsets usually exceeded memory subsets in estimated richness. The naive CD4 repertoires of several donors were compared, and approximately 5% of clonotypes were shared.

The ends lost 1 base at V and 9 bases at J; junction bases unmatched: 11. Germline values: CDR1 GTSNPN, CDR2 SVGIG (reference sequence). The CDR3 sequence is 15 residues long. Note on this clone: Its antigen is undetermined.

V is TRBV30 and J is TRBJ2-1; 8 bases are shared with TRBD2. The specimen sequenced was memory CD8+ T cells sorted from blood. The subset here: CD45RO+ cells pooled with CCR7-negative TemRA cells. The origin of this receptor is a man between 18 and 29 years old in good health. This CDR3 is CAWSEASGSMGEQFF. The CDR3 coding sequence is TGTGCCTGGAGTGAGGCTAGCGGGTCAATGGGTGAGCAGTTCTTC.